One T cell receptor beta chain is described in this entry. Its antigen is unknown. Base quality data are lacking; no much larger clone is found one base away. The data originate from a study of STAT5B mutations in CD4+ large granular lymphocyte leukemia (dated by TCRdb to between 2022 and 2023). The study in broad terms: Among the healthy controls, the CDR3 'QG' motif was associated with a particular HLA allele. TCRbeta repertoires of CD4+ T-cell large granular lymphocyte leukemia patients were compared with those of healthy blood donors. Flow cytometry performed on FACSCanto II or FACSVerse showed that the purified fractions had more than 95% purity among lymphocytes. Broader findings and caveats from the paper: The data were not HLA-matched, and the relatively small sample size could explain the higher clonality seen in CD4+ compared with CD8+ T-LGLL. Enrichment of TRBV06-family usage was observed among the top patient clones (8/27) relative to healthy controls (2/35). Compared with healthy CD4+ repertoires, CD4-sorted patient repertoires appeared more clonal, and this difference remained even after the putative leukemic clones were removed. Main leukemic clonotypes were private to each patient, although over 20% appeared at low frequency in other patients' non-leukemic repertoires.

The healthy controls were 37 blood donors, and the buffy coats of these donors were supplied by the Finnish Red Cross blood service. All TCR-sequenced material derived from peripheral blood: patient blood samples and healthy donor buffy coats. Ficoll-Hypaque gradient centrifugation was used to isolate peripheral blood mononuclear cells. CD4+ cells were purified magnetically from the buffy coats of healthy controls. Genomic DNA was extracted with the Gentra Puregene Cell and Tissue kit and quantified on a Qubit 2.0 fluorometer. The immunoSEQ assay at survey resolution was used to sequence TCRbeta rearrangements from genomic DNA. In the original analysis: In the TCR sequencing data, the smallest productive clonotype frequency that could be detected was 2.59 x 10-5. Only productive TCRbeta rearrangements, defined as complete and in-frame sequences, were included in the analyses. Sample clonality was computed as Simpson clonality in the immunoSEQ Analyzer version 3.0. Clones were grouped by frequency into very rare, small, medium, large (1-20%) or hyperexpanded (>20%) categories. OLGA 1.2.3 estimated generation probabilities, VDJtools produced V-gene circos plots, VDJdb was queried for specificities, and GLIPH identified CDR3 motifs. As stored in TCRdb, this immuneACCESS dataset retains in-frame rearrangements with V and J assigned. A fraction of the clones does not appear; measured against another copy, unresolved V genes explain less than half of the discrepancy, and the remainder lacks a known reason. That table gives V, J and clone size, and the DNA gave D and trimming. This sample comprises fewer than 50,000 clones, 70% to 90% of them detected only once. The ten largest clonotypes hold 2.6% of the sample.

CDR1 ENHRY and CDR2 SYGVKD are derived from the germline V gene. The germline ends are 6 bases apart after V is trimmed by 4 bases and J by 2 bases. Taken from cysteine to phenylalanine, the CDR3 has 12 residues. The kept DNA is CDR3 alone, 36 bases in frame from the first base. Sequenced input: CD4+ T cells from blood buffy coats. The sequence joins TRBV10-3 to TRBJ2-7, with no confident D gene call. The sequence came from a human donor in good health. Here is the DNA: TGTGCCATCAGTGCCCTTGCCTACGAGCAGTACTTC. Its translation reads: CAISALAYEQYF.